The clone carrying this TCR beta chain was observed many times. Its antigen is not identified. Described time point: persistent/refractory GD, antithyroid drugs over 5 years with positive TRAb. PBMCs provided the RNA from which the TCR library was made. The source of the sample is a study of regulatory T cells in long-lasting Graves disease. TCR beta libraries were built with iRepertoire HTBI primers and Arm-PCR of CDR3 regions. TCRdb re-derived calls from the multiplex PCR reads in MiXCR, one entry per CDR3 protein. The sample carries roughly 450,000 distinct CDR3 sequences, 20% recorded once. Study-wide findings and caveats: Newly diagnosed patients had higher TCR diversity than persistent Graves' patients did. Peripheral blood alone, not thyroid tissue, underwent study.

Sequences were derived from peripheral blood mononuclear cells (PBMCs), sampled when the disease was refractory, from a patient treated with antithyroid drugs. This TCR was recovered from a female donor with Graves disease.

DNA for the CDR3: TGTGCCAGCAGTCCCCCGGACAGGCGCTGGGGCACTGAAGCTTTCTTT. Its translation is CASSPPDRRWGTEAFF. V is TRBV28 and J is TRBJ1-1; the match to TRBD1 covers 7 bases. V dropped 5 bases and J dropped 4; count of bases not matched to a gene: 13. Germline V gene lookup returns CDR1 MDHEN and CDR2 SYDVKM. The CDR3 sequence is 16 residues long.